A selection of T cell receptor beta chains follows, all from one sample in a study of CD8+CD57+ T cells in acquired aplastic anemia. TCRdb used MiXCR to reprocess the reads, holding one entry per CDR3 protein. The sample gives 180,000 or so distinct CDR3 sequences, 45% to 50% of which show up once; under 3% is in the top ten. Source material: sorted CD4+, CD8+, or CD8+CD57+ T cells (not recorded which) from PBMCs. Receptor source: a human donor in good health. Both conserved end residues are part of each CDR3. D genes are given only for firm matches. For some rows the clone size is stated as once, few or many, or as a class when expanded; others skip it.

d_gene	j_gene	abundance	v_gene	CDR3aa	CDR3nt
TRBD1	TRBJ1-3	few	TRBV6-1	CASSQGVAGNTIYF	TGTGCCAGCAGTCAGGGGGTAGCTGGAAACACCATATATTTT
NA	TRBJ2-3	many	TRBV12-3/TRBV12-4	CASSISSDTQYF	TGTGCCAGCTCCATTTCCTCCGATACGCAGTATTTT
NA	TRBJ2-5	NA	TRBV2	CAISRQGGQETQYF	TGTGCCATCAGTAGACAGGGAGGGCAAGAGACCCAGTACTTC
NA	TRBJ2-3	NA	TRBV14	CASSPISRADTQYF	TGTGCCAGCAGCCCAATTAGCCGTGCAGATACGCAGTATTTT
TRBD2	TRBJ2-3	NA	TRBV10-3	CAISRASGRAGSTDTQYF	TGTGCCATCAGCCGGGCTAGCGGGAGGGCCGGGAGTACAGATACGCAGTATTTT
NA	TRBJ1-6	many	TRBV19	CASREVKRSSPLHF	TGTGCCAGTAGAGAGGTCAAACGATCTTCACCCCTCCACTTT
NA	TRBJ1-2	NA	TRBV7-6	CASSVGAGARHGYTF	TGTGCCAGCAGCGTAGGCGCGGGGGCGCGGCATGGCTACACCTTC
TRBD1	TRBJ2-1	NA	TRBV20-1	CSASGTGTYNEQFF	TGCAGTGCTAGCGGGACAGGGACCTACAATGAGCAGTTCTTC
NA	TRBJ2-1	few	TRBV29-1	CSVGLVGSYNEQFF	TGCAGCGTTGGACTAGTAGGTTCCTACAATGAGCAGTTCTTC
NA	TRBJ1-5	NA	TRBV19	CASSKEGSWQPQHF	TGTGCCAGTAGCAAGGAGGGGTCTTGGCAGCCCCAGCATTTT
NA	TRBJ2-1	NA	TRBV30	CAWSVQVFGEQFF	TGTGCCTGGAGTGTGCAGGTCTTTGGTGAGCAGTTCTTC
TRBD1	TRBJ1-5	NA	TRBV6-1	CASRSGGSMSNQPQHF	TGTGCCAGCAGGTCAGGGGGCTCTATGAGCAATCAGCCCCAGCATTTT
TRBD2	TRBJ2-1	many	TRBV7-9	CASRSSGILGFQFF	TGTGCCAGCAGGTCTAGCGGGATATTAGGGTTTCAGTTCTTC
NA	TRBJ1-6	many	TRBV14	CASSVTQGPLHF	TGTGCCAGCAGCGTAACCCAGGGGCCCCTCCACTTT
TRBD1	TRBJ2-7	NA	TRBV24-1	CATSWDSYEQYF	TGTGCCACCAGTTGGGACAGCTACGAGCAGTACTTC
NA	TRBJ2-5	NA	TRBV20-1	CSPGGAETQYF	TGCAGTCCTGGTGGGGCTGAGACCCAGTACTTC
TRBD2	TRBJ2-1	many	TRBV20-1	CSATEVLAGIRINEQFF	TGCAGTGCTACGGAGGTGCTAGCGGGAATTCGGATCAATGAGCAGTTCTTC
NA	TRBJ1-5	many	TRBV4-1	CASSQVEGRHQPQHF	TGCGCCAGCAGCCAAGTCGAGGGCAGACATCAGCCCCAGCATTTT
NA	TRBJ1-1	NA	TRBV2	CASRDGVNTEAFF	TGTGCCAGCAGAGACGGGGTGAACACTGAAGCTTTCTTT
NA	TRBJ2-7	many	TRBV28	CASSSRVYEQYF	TGTGCCAGCAGCTCTAGGGTCTACGAGCAGTACTTC
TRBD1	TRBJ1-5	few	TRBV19	CASRENRGESNQPQHF	TGTGCCAGTAGGGAGAACAGGGGGGAGAGCAATCAGCCCCAGCATTTT
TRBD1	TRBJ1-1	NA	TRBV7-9	CASSRRTGGTEAFF	TGTGCCAGCAGCCGACGGACAGGAGGCACTGAAGCTTTCTTT
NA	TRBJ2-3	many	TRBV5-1	CASREEADTQYF	TGCGCCAGCAGGGAGGAAGCAGATACGCAGTATTTT
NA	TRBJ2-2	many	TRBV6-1	CASSDLRDTGELFF	TGTGCCAGCAGTGACCTTCGCGACACCGGGGAGCTGTTTTTT
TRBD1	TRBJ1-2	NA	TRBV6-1	CASSEPLSLPKTGGTYGYTF	TGTGCCAGCAGTGAACCTCTAAGTCTACCCAAAACAGGGGGCACCTATGGCTACACCTTC
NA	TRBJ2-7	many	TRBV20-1	CSSRDGAYEQYF	TGCAGCAGCCGGGACGGAGCCTACGAGCAGTACTTC
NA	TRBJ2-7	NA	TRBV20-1	CSARDGMGTDEQYF	TGCAGTGCTAGAGATGGGATGGGGACCGACGAGCAGTACTTC
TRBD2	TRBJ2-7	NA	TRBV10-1	CASGTSDTYVQYF	TGCGCCAGCGGGACTAGCGACACCTACGTGCAGTACTTC
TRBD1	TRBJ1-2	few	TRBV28	CASSPGQGSVRHSGYTF	TGTGCCAGCAGTCCCGGACAGGGATCGGTTCGACATAGCGGCTACACCTTC
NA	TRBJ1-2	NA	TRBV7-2	CASSLVAGANYGYTF	TGTGCCAGCAGCTTAGTGGCCGGGGCTAACTATGGCTACACCTTC
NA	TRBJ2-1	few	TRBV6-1	CASRDLNSYNEQFF	TGTGCCAGCAGAGACTTGAACTCCTACAATGAGCAGTTCTTC
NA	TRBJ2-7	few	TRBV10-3	CAISDEVAAYEQYF	TGTGCCATCAGTGACGAGGTAGCGGCTTACGAGCAGTACTTC
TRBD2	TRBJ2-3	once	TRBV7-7	CASSLSGRAGDTQYF	TGTGCCAGCAGCCTCAGCGGGAGGGCCGGGGATACGCAGTATTTT
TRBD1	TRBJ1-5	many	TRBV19	CASSMWTGTGGNQPQHF	TGTGCCAGTAGTATGTGGACCGGGACAGGGGGTAATCAGCCCCAGCATTTT
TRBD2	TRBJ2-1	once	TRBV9	CASSVIGGGSSYNEQFF	TGTGCCAGCAGCGTAATCGGCGGGGGGTCCTCCTACAATGAGCAGTTCTTC
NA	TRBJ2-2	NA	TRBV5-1	CASRGLTEYTGELFF	TGCGCCAGCAGGGGGTTGACAGAGTACACCGGGGAGCTGTTTTTT
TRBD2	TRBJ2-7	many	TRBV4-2	CASSQGGTGGDEQYF	TGTGCCAGCAGCCAAGGGGGAACGGGAGGGGACGAGCAGTACTTC
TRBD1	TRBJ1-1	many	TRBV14	CASSPWDRDRAGAFF	TGTGCCAGCAGCCCGTGGGACCGGGACAGGGCCGGCGCTTTCTTT
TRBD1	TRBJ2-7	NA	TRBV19	CASSTRTGTSSSYEQYF	TGTGCCAGTAGTACCCGGACAGGGACTTCCAGCTCCTACGAGCAGTACTTC
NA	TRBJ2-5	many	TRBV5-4	CASSDPGLGETQYF	TGTGCCAGCAGCGACCCAGGGTTGGGAGAGACCCAGTACTTC
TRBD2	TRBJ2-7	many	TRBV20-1	CSARDSRTSAPLSYEQYF	TGCAGTGCTAGAGATTCGAGAACTAGCGCACCACTCTCCTACGAGCAGTACTTC
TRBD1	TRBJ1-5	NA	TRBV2	CASSEGSGGQPQHF	TGTGCCAGCAGTGAAGGGTCAGGGGGCCAGCCCCAGCATTTT
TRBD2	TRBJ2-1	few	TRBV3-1	CASSQAQLAGVNNEQFF	TGTGCCAGCAGCCAAGCGCAACTAGCGGGAGTCAACAATGAGCAGTTCTTC
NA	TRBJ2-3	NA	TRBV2	CASIDLRGRSTDTQYF	TGTGCCAGCATTGACCTTCGGGGGCGGAGTACAGATACGCAGTATTTT
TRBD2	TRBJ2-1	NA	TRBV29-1	CSLGSGGRFDNEQFF	TGCAGCTTAGGGTCGGGAGGGCGATTCGACAATGAGCAGTTCTTC
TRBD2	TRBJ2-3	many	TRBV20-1	CSAGRAGVTDTQYF	TGCAGTGCCGGGCGAGCGGGAGTCACAGATACGCAGTATTTT
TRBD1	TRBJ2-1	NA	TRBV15	CATSTRTGPNEQFF	TGTGCCACCAGCACAAGGACAGGCCCTAATGAGCAGTTCTTC
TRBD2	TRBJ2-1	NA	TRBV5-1	CASNIAGVRYEQFF	TGCGCCAGCAACATAGCGGGAGTGAGGTATGAGCAGTTCTTC
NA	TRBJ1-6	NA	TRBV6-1	CASSRTYHNSPLHF	TGTGCCAGCAGCCGGACATACCATAATTCACCCCTCCACTTT
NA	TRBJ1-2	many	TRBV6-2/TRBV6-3	CASSNPNYGYTF	TGTGCCAGCAGCAACCCTAACTATGGCTACACCTTC
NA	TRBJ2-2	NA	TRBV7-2	CASSLARPGVGGELFF	TGTGCCAGCAGCTTAGCGCGTCCGGGAGTGGGCGGGGAGCTGTTTTTT
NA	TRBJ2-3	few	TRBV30	CAWSVRTQYF	TGTGCCTGGAGTGTCAGGACGCAGTATTTT
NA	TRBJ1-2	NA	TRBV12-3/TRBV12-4	CASSFTGGYTF	TGTGCCAGCAGTTTCACAGGGGGCTACACCTTC
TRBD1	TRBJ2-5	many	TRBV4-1	CASSQPDRVQETQYF	TGCGCCAGCAGCCAACCTGACAGGGTCCAAGAGACCCAGTACTTC
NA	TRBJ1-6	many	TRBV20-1	CSAKSPRTGYYNSPLHF	TGCAGTGCTAAATCTCCACGAACAGGCTACTATAATTCACCCCTCCACTTT
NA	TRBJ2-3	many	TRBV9	CASSPRGDGTDTQYF	TGTGCCAGCAGCCCTCGAGGCGATGGCACAGATACGCAGTATTTT
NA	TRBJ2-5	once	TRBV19	CASSMLEETQYF	TGTGCCAGTAGTATGTTAGAAGAGACCCAGTACTTC